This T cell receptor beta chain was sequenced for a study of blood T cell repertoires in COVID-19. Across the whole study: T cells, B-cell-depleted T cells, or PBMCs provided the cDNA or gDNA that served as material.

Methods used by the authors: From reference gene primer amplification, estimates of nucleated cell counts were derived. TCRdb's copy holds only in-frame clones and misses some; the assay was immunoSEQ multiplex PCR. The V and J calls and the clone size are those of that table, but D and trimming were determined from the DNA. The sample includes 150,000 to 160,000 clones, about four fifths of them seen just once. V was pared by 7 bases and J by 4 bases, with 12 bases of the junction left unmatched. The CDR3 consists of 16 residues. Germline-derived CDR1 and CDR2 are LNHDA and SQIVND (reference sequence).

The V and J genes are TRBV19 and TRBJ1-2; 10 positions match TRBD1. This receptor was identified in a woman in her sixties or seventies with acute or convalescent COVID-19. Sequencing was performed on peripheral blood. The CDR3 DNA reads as TGTGCCAGTAAACCGGGACAGGGGTGGGCTAGCTATGGCTACACCTTC. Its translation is CASKPGQGWASYGYTF. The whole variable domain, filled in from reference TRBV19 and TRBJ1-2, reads DGGITQSPKYLFRKEGQNVTLSCEQNLNHDAMYWYRQDPGQGLRLIYYSQIVNDFQKGDIAEGYSVSREKKESFPLTVTSAQKNPTAFYLCASKPGQGWASYGYTFGSGTRLTVV.